Below, one T cell receptor (beta chain) is given with its context. The data belong to a study of blood T cell repertoires in COVID-19. Across the whole study: T cells, B-cell-depleted T cells, or PBMCs supplied cDNA or gDNA.

Per germline, CDR1 SGDLS and CDR2 YYNGEE. With 3 bases clipped from V and 7 bases from J, the junction kept 12 bases outside the gene matches. CDR3 length: 15 residues. In the authors' workflow: Reference gene primer amplification yielded estimated nucleated cell counts. Sequencing was performed with immunoSEQ multiplex PCR; in TCRdb, only in-frame clones are kept and a portion is missing. V, J and clone size are taken as reported in that table, and D and trimming were inferred from the DNA itself. The table lists about 170,000 clones, roughly 84% of them singletons. Everyone who took part was roughly 18 to 89 years old, and they came from about two dozen US areas.

The V call is TRBV9, the J call TRBJ2-7; TRBD1 aligns across 8 bases. What was sequenced was PBMCs or T cells enriched from blood (not recorded which). This receptor was obtained from a human donor with acute COVID-19. The donor label of this sample is uncertain. CDR3 in amino acids: CASSARSGGEGEQYF. The CDR3 DNA sequence: TGTGCCAGCAGCGCGAGGTCAGGGGGCGAAGGGGAGCAGTACTTC.